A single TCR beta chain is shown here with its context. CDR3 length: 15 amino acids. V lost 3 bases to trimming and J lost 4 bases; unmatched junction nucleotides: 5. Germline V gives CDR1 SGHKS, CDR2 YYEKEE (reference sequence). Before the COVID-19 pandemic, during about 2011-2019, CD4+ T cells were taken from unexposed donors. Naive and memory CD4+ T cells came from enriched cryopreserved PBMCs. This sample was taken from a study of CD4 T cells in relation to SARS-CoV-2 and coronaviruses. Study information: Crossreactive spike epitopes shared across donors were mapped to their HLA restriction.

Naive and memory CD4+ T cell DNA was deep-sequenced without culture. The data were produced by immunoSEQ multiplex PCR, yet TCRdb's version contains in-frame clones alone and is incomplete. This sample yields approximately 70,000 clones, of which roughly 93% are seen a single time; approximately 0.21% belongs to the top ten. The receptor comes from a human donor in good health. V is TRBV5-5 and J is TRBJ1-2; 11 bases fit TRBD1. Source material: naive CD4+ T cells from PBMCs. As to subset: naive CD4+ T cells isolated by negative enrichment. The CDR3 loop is CASSSGQGAGYGYTF. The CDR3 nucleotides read TGTGCCAGCAGCTCCGGACAGGGGGCAGGCTATGGCTACACCTTC.